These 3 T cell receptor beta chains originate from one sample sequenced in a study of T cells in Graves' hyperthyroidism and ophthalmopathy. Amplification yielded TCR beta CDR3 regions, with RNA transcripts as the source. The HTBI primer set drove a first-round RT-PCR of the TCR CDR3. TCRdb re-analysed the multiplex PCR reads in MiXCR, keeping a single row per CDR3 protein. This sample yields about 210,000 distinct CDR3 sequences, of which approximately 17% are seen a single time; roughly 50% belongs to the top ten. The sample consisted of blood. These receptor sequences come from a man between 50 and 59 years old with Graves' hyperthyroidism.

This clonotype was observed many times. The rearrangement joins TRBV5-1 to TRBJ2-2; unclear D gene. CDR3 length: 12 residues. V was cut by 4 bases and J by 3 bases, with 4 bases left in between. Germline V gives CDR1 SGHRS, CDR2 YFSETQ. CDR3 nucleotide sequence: TGCGCCAGCAGCCCGTACACCGGGGAGCTGTTTTTT. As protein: CASSPYTGELFF.

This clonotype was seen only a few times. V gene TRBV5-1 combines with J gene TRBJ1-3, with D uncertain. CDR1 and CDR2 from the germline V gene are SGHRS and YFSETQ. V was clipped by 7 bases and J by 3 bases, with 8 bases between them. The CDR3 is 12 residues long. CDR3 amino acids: CASAGDGNTIYF. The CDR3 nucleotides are TGCGCCAGCGCCGGGGATGGAAACACCATATATTTT.

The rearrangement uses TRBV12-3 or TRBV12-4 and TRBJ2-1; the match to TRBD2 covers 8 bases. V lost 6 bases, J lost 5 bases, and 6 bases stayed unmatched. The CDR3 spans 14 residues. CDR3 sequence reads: CASSQTSGNNEQFF. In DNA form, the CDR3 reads TGTGCCAGCAGCCAAACTAGCGGCAACAATGAGCAGTTCTTC.